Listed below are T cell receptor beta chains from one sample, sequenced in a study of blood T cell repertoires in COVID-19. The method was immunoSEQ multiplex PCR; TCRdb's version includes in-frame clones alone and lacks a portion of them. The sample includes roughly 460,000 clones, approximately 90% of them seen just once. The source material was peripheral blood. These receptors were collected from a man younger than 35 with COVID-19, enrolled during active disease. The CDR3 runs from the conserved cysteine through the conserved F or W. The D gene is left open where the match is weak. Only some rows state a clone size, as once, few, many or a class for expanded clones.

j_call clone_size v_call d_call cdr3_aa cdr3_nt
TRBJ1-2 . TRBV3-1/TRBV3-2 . CASSQEGVGGYTF TGTGCCAGCAGCCAAGAAGGGGTAGGCGGCTACACCTTC
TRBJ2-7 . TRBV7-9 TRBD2 CASSSYSGGYEQYF TGTGCCAGCAGCTCGTACAGCGGGGGTTACGAGCAGTACTTC
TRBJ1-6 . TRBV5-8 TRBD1 CASSFTGVSPLHF TGTGCCAGCAGCTTTACAGGGGTCTCACCCCTCCACTTT
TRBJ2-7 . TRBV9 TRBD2 CASSVTGTSGYEQYF TGTGCCAGCAGCGTAACCGGGACTAGCGGGTACGAGCAGTACTTC
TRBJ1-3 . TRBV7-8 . CASSLVGASSGNTIYF TGTGCCAGCAGCTTAGTAGGCGCTAGCTCTGGAAACACCATATATTTT
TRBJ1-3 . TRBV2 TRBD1 CASSGDSPLRNTIYF TGTGCCAGCAGTGGGGACAGTCCTCTAAGAAACACCATATATTTT
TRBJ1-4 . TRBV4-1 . CASSLAVGSELFF TGCGCCAGCAGCCTAGCGGTAGGCTCTGAGCTGTTTTTT
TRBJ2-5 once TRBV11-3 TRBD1 CASSPGTGDAQETQYF TGTGCCAGCAGCCCTGGGACAGGGGACGCACAAGAGACCCAGTACTTC
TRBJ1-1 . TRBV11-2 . CASSFTGMNTEAFF TGTGCCAGCAGCTTCACAGGTATGAACACTGAAGCTTTCTTT
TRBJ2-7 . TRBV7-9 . CASSWTDSYEQYF TGTGCCAGCAGCTGGACAGATTCCTACGAGCAGTACTTC
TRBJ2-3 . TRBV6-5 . CASSSRARDTQYF TGTGCCAGCAGTTCCAGGGCCCGGGATACGCAGTATTTT
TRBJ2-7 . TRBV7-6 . CASSLGQGGEQYF TGTGCCAGCAGCCTGGGGCAGGGGGGCGAGCAGTACTTC
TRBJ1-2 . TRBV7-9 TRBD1 CASSLDRGDYGYTF TGTGCCAGCAGTTTGGACAGGGGGGACTATGGCTACACCTTC
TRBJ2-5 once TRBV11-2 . CASSRDGGPQETQYF TGTGCCAGCAGCCGCGACGGAGGACCACAAGAGACCCAGTACTTC
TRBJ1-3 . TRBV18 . CASSLSTGLDTIYF TGTGCCAGCTCCCTTTCCACCGGGTTGGACACCATATATTTT
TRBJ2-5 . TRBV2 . CARGADPWQETQYF TGTGCCAGAGGGGCGGACCCCTGGCAGGAGACCCAGTACTTC
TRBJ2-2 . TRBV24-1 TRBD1 CATGTGVTGELFF TGTGCCACCGGGACAGGGGTGACCGGGGAGCTGTTTTTT
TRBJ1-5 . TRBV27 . CASSALGGVGQPQHF TGTGCCAGCAGTGCCCTAGGGGGGGTCGGTCAGCCCCAGCATTTT
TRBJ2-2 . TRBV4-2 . CASSQDLGQNTGELFF TGTGCCAGCAGCCAAGATCTAGGACAGAACACCGGGGAGCTGTTTTTT
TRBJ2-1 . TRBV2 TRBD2 CASRATSGRSNEQFF TGTGCCAGCAGAGCGACTAGCGGGAGATCCAATGAGCAGTTCTTC
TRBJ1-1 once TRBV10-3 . CAIRTGLNTEAFF TGTGCCATCAGGACAGGACTTAACACTGAAGCTTTCTTT
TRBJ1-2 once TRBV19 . CASSPGDYGYTF TGTGCCAGTAGTCCCGGTGACTATGGCTACACCTTC
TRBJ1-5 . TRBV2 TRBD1 CASNIDRGGPQHF TGTGCCAGCAACATAGACAGGGGAGGTCCCCAGCATTTT
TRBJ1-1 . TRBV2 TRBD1 CASRRMTGANTEAFF TGTGCCAGCAGGAGGATGACAGGGGCCAACACTGAAGCTTTCTTT
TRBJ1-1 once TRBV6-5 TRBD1 CASSPGGRTEAFF TGTGCCAGCAGTCCAGGGGGCAGGACTGAAGCTTTCTTT
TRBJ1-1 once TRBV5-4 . CASSSGTRMNTEAFF TGTGCCAGCAGCTCAGGGACACGTATGAACACTGAAGCTTTCTTT
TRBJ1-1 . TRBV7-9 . CASSLVADTEAFF TGTGCCAGCAGCTTAGTGGCAGACACTGAAGCTTTCTTT
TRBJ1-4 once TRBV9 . CASTEDATNEKLFF TGTGCCAGTACCGAGGATGCTACTAATGAAAAACTGTTTTTT